The rows below give T cell receptor beta chains drawn from one sample of a study of T cell responses to AZD1222 COVID-19 vaccine. The protocol was immunoSEQ multiplex PCR, while the TCRdb copy is restricted to in-frame clones and leaves out a portion. The table shows roughly 190,000 clones, with 80% to 95% occurring only once. This specimen consisted of peripheral blood, obtained on day 0 of AZD1222 vaccination. These TCRs come from an adult in good health. The CDR3 runs from the conserved cysteine through the conserved F or W. A D gene is named only where the DNA matches it firmly. Part of the rows lack a size; the others show once, few, many or a class for expanded clones.

16,NA,TRBV27,NA,TRBJ1-1,CASSPEAGARLTEAFF,TGTGCCAGCAGTCCGGAGGCAGGGGCGCGACTCACTGAAGCTTTCTTT
18,NA,TRBV6-2/TRBV6-3,NA,TRBJ1-1,CASSRPRDPPARNTEAFF,TGTGCCAGCAGCCGGCCCCGAGACCCACCCGCTCGGAACACTGAAGCTTTCTTT
15,NA,TRBV4-3,NA,TRBJ1-1,CASSQDPEKEAEAFF,TGCGCCAGCAGCCAAGATCCAGAAAAGGAGGCTGAAGCTTTCTTT
14,NA,TRBV7-2,NA,TRBJ2-3,CASSLARGTDTQYF,TGTGCCAGCAGCTTAGCTAGGGGCACGGATACGCAGTATTTT
13,TRBD2,TRBV24-1,NA,TRBJ2-5,CATSAGGQETQYF,TGTGCCACCAGTGCGGGGGGGCAAGAGACCCAGTACTTC
15,TRBD1,TRBV10-3,NA,TRBJ1-3,CAIRNPGQGLNTIYF,TGTGCCATCCGTAATCCGGGACAGGGCTTAAACACCATATATTTT
17,TRBD1,TRBV27,NA,TRBJ1-6,CASSPHLRQGFNSPLHF,TGTGCCAGCAGTCCACATCTCCGACAGGGATTTAATTCACCCCTCCACTTT
14,NA,TRBV2,NA,TRBJ1-3,CASSSTGAGNTIYF,TGTGCCAGCAGCTCGACCGGCGCTGGAAACACCATATATTTT
13,NA,TRBV29-1,NA,TRBJ2-7,CSVHGRAPYEQYF,TGCAGCGTTCACGGACGGGCGCCCTACGAGCAGTACTTC
13,NA,TRBV5-1,few,TRBJ1-5,CASSLGRNQPQHF,TGCGCCAGCAGCTTAGGCCGAAATCAGCCCCAGCATTTT
15,TRBD1,TRBV6-5,NA,TRBJ1-5,CASEVGTGGNQPQHF,TGTGCCAGCGAGGTAGGGACAGGGGGCAATCAGCCCCAGCATTTT